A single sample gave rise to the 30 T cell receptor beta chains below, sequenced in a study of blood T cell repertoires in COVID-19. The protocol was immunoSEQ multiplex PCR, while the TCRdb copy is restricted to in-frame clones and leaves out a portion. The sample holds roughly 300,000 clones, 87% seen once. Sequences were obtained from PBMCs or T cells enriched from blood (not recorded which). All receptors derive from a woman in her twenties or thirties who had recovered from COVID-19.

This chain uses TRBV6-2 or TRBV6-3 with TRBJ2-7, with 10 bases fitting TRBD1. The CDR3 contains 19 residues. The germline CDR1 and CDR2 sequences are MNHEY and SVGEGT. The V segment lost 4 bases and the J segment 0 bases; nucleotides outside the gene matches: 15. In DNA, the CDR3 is TGTGCCAGCAGTTCCCAGGGACAGGGGATTGCTCGCGTCTCCTACGAGCAGTACTTC. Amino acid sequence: CASSSQGQGIARVSYEQYF.

This CDR3 reads CASSPQSGGASGNTIYF. In DNA form, the CDR3 reads TGCGCCAGCAGCCCACAATCGGGGGGAGCTTCTGGAAACACCATATATTTT. The chain employs TRBV5-1 and TRBJ1-3, with a weak D call TRBD1 (5 bases). The CDR3 consists of 17 residues. Trimming pared 4 bases from V and 1 base from J, leaving 18 bases between. Germline lookup yields CDR1 SGHRS and CDR2 YFSETQ.

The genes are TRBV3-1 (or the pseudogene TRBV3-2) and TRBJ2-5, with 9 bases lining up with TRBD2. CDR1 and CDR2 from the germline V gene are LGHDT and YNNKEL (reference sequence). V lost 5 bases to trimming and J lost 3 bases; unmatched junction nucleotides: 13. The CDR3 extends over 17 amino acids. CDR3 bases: TGTGCCAGCAGCTCGCACCAGCGGGGGGCACCTAAAGAGACCCAGTACTTC. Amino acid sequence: CASSSHQRGAPKETQYF.

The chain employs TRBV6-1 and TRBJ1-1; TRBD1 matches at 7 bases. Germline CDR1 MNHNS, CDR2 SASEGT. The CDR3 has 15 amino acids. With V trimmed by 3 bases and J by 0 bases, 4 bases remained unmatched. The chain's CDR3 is CASSDSGTVNTEAFF. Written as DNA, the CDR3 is TGTGCCAGCAGTGATTCCGGGACAGTGAACACTGAAGCTTTCTTT.

The DNA of the CDR3 is TGTGCCAGCAGTCCCCCGGGGGATAACTACGAGCAGTACTTC. Protein: CASSPPGDNYEQYF. The rearrangement joins TRBV28 to TRBJ2-7; D perhaps matches TRBD2 (6 bases). Per germline, CDR1 MDHEN and CDR2 SYDVKM. Trimming removed 5 bases from V and 3 bases from J, with 14 bases in between. There are 14 residues in the CDR3.

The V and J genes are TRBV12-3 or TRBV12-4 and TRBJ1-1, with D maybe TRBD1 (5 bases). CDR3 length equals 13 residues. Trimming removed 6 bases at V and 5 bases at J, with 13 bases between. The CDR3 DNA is TGTGCCAGCAGCCCCTTGGGGCCGACTGAAGCTTTCTTT. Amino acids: CASSPLGPTEAFF.

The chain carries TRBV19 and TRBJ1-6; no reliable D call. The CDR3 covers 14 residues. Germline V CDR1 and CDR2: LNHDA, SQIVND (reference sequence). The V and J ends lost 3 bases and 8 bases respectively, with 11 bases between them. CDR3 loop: CASSIGLMYSPLHF. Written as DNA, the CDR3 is TGTGCCAGTAGTATTGGACTGATGTATTCACCCCTCCACTTT.

The CDR3 DNA is TGCGCCAGCAGTCAATCTAGGGACAGGGAGGGAAACACCATATATTTT. Residues: CASSQSRDREGNTIYF. V usage is TRBV23-1 and J usage is TRBJ1-3, with 9 bases aligning to TRBD1. TRBV23-1 is labeled an ORF, and its function is uncertain. CDR3 length: 16 residues. The V and J ends lost 0 bases and 4 bases, in that order; junction bases with no gene match: 4.

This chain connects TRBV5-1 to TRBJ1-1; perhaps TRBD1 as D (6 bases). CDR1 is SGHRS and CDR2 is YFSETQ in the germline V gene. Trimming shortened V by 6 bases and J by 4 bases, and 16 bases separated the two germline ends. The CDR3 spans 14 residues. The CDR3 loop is CASIGTFGGTEAFF. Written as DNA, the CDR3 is TGCGCCAGCATAGGGACATTCGGAGGCACTGAAGCTTTCTTT.

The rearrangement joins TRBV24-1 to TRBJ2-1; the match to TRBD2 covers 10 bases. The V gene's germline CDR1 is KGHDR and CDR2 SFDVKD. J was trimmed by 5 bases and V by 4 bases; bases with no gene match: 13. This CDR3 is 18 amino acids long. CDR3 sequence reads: CATSDPRGSGGAHNEQFF. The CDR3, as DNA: TGTGCCACCAGTGACCCTCGGGGGAGCGGGGGGGCCCACAATGAGCAGTTCTTC.

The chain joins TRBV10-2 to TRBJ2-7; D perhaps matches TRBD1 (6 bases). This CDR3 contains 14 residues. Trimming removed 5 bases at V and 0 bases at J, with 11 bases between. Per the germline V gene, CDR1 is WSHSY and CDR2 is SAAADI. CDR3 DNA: TGCGCCAGCAGTAGCGACAGGAGCTCCTACGAGCAGTACTTC. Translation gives CASSSDRSSYEQYF.

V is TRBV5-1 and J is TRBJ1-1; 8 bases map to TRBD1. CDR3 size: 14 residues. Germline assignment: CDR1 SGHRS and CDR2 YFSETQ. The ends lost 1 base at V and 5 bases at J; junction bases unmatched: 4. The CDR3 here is CASSLIQGGTEAFF. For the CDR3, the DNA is TGCGCCAGCAGCTTGATACAGGGGGGGACTGAAGCTTTCTTT.

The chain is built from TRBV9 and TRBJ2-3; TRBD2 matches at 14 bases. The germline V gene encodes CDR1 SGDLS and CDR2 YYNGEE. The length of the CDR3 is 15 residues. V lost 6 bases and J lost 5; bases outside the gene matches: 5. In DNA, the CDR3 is TGTGCCAGCACAGAGGGACTAGCGGGGGTAGATACGCAGTATTTT. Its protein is CASTEGLAGVDTQYF.

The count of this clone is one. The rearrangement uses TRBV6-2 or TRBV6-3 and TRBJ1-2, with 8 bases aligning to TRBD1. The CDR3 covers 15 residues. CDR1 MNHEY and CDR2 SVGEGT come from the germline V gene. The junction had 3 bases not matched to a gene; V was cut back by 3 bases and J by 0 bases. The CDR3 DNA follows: TGTGCCAGCAGTTATAAGGGACAGGCTAACTATGGCTACACCTTC. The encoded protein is CASSYKGQANYGYTF.

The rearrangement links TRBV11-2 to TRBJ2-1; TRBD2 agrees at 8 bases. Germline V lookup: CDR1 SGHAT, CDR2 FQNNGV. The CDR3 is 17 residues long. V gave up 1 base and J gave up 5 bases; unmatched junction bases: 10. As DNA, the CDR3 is TGTGCCAGCAGCTTAGTTTTGTCAGCGGGGGCCGACAATGAGCAGTTCTTC. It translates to CASSLVLSAGADNEQFF.

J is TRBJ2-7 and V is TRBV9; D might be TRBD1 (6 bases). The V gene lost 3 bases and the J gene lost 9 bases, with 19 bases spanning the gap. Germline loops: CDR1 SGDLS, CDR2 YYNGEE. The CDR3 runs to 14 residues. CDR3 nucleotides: TGTGCCAGCAGCGAGGACAGCGCACCGTCCCGGCAGTACTTC. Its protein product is CASSEDSAPSRQYF.

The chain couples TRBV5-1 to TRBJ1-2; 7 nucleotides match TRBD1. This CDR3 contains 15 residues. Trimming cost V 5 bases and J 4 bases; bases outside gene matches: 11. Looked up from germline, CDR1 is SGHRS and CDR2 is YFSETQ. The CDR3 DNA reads TGCGCCAGCAGTCACGGGGCAGGGGGTGGCTATGGCTACACCTTC. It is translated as CASSHGAGGGYGYTF.

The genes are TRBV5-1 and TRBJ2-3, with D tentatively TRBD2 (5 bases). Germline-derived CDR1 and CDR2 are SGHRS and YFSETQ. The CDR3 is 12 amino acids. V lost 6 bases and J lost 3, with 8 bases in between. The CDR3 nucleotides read TGCGCCAGCAAGTCGGGGACAGATACGCAGTATTTT. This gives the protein CASKSGTDTQYF.

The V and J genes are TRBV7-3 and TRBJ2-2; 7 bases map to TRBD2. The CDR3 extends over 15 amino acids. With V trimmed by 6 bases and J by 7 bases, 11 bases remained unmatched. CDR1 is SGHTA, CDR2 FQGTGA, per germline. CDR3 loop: CASSPRGGSGGELFF. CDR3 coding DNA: TGTGCCAGCAGTCCACGGGGAGGGAGTGGCGGGGAGCTGTTTTTT.

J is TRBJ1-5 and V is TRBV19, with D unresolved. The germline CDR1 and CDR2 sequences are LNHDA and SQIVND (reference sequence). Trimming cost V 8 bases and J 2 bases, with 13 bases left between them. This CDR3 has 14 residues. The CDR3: CASANSIGNQPQHF. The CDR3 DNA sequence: TGTGCCAGTGCGAACAGTATCGGCAATCAGCCCCAGCATTTT. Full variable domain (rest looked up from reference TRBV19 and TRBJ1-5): DGGITQSPKYLFRKEGQNVTLSCEQNLNHDAMYWYRQDPGQGLRLIYYSQIVNDFQKGDIAEGYSVSREKKESFPLTVTSAQKNPTAFYLCASANSIGNQPQHFGDGTRLSIL.

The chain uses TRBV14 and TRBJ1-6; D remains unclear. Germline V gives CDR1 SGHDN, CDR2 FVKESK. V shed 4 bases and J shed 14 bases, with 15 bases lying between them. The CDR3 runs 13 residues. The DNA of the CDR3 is TGTGCCAGCAGCCCCATCCCGTTAACGGCCCTCCACTTT. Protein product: CASSPIPLTALHF.

The CDR3 spells CASSVGGQGAGEQYF. DNA for the CDR3: TGTGCCAGCAGCGTAGGGGGACAGGGGGCGGGTGAGCAGTACTTC. The chain combines TRBV9 with TRBJ2-7; 12 bases match TRBD1. The germline V gene has CDR1 SGDLS and CDR2 YYNGEE. CDR3 length: 15 amino acids. Trimming took 0 bases from V and 7 from J; bases not matched to a gene: 5.

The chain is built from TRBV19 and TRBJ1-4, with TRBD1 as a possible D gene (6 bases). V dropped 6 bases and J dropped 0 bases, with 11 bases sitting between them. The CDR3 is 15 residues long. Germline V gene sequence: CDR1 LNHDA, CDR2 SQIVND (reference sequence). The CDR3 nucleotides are TGTGCCAGTAGCTCAAACAGGGCAACTAATGAAAAACTGTTTTTT. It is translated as CASSSNRATNEKLFF. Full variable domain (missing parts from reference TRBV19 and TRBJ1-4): DGGITQSPKYLFRKEGQNVTLSCEQNLNHDAMYWYRQDPGQGLRLIYYSQIVNDFQKGDIAEGYSVSREKKESFPLTVTSAQKNPTAFYLCASSSNRATNEKLFFGSGTQLSVL.

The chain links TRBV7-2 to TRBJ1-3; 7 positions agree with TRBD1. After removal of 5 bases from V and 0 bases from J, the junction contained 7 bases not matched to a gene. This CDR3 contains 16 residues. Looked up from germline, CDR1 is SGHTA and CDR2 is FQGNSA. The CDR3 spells CASSAQGGASGNTIYF. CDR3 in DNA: TGTGCCAGCAGCGCCCAGGGGGGAGCCTCTGGAAACACCATATATTTT.

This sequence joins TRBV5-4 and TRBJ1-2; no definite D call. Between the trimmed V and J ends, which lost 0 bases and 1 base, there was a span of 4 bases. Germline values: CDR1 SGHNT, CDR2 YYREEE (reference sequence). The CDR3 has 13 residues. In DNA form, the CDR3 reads TGTGCCAGCAGCTTGGACATTAACTATGGCTACACCTTC. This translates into CASSLDINYGYTF.

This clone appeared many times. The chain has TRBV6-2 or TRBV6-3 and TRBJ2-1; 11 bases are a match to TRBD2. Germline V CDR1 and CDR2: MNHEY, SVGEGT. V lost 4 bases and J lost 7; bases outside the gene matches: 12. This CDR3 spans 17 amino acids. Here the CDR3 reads CASSSVPLAGGVNEQFF. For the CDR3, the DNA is TGTGCCAGCAGTTCCGTACCTCTAGCGGGGGGAGTAAATGAGCAGTTCTTC.

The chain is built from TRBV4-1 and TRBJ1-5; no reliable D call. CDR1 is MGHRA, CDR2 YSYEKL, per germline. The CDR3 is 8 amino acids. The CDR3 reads CAPWPQHF. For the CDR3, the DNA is TGCGCTCCATGGCCCCAGCATTTT.

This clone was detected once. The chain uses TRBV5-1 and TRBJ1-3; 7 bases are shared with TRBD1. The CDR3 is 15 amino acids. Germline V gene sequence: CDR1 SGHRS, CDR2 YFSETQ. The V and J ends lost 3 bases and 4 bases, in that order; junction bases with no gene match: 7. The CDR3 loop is CASSWRTGEGNTIYF. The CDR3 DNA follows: TGCGCCAGCAGCTGGCGGACAGGCGAAGGAAACACCATATATTTT.

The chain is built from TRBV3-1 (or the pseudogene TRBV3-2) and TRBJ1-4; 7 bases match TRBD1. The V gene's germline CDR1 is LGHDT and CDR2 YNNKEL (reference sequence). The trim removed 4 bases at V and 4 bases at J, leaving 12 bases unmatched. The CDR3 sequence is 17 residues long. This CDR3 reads CASSRLPPGQLNEKLFF. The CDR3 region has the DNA TGTGCCAGCAGCCGACTACCCCCGGGACAGCTTAATGAAAAACTGTTTTTT.

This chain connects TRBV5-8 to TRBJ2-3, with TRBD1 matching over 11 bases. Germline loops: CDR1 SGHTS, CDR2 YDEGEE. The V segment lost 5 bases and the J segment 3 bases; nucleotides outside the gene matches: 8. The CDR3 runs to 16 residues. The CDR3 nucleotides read TGTGCCAGCAGTTTGTGGACAGGGGGCGTAACAGATACGCAGTATTTT. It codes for CASSLWTGGVTDTQYF.